One TCR beta chain is described in this entry. Its antigen is unidentified. PCR primers comprised 60 Vbeta and 13 Jbeta primers. Libraries were prepared by immunoSEQ multiplex PCR; TCRdb keeps only in-frame clonotypes and omits some of them. The sample holds 130,000 or so clones, about 74% seen once. The CDR3 length is 16 residues. The source of the sample is a study of cytomegalovirus exposure and HLA in healthy donors. Study outcomes and limitations: Researchers counted some 150 TCR beta chains as cytomegalovirus-associated. As confirmed in vitro, a few CMV-associated chains were specific for CMV antigens.

V and J are TRBV12-2 and TRBJ2-7; the table gives TRBD1 as D, unverified against the DNA. TRBV12-2 is listed as a pseudogene. This receptor was taken from a young man in good health and CMV-seropositive. The sequenced material came from PBMCs. CDR3 sequence reads: CASRIRRDRASYEQYF. CDR3 DNA sequence: TGTGCAAGTCGCATCCGACGGGACAGGGCCTCCTACGAGCAGTACTTC.